The entry below describes one T cell receptor (beta chain). The antigen is not known. The data stem from a study of human T cells and chemical hapten exposure. Study overall: Patch testing was performed with 0.01% DPC on the upper back, with reading at 6 days. Per-sample TCR yields varied mainly from small pooled library volume differences.

Time point reported: pre-sensitization, week 0. Regarding treatment: therapeutic diphenylcyclopropenone sensitization with weekly scalp DPC. Blood, whole and unfractionated, served as the source for total RNA extraction. TCRdb redid the calling of the RACE reads with MiXCR, one entry per CDR3 protein. The sample consists of around 110,000 distinct CDR3 sequences, approximately 12% of them appearing once. V lost 5 bases and J lost 4, with 14 bases in between. The CDR3 totals 14 residues. The V gene's germline CDR1 is SNHLY and CDR2 FYNNEI. General observations from the study: Expanded TCRs showed more large CDR3 clusters than pre-sensitization or healthy control sets.

This TCR derives from a woman between 45 and 65 years old with alopecia areata. Some clones in this sample may be carry-over from other donors' samples. The material sequenced was whole blood, taken in connection with sensitization to the hapten diphenylcyclopropenone (DPC). This chain joins TRBV2 and TRBJ1-2; D gene uncertain. CDR3 in amino acids: CASSTGSLSYGYTF. In DNA, the CDR3 is TGTGCCAGCAGTACCGGCAGCCTTTCCTATGGCTACACCTTC.